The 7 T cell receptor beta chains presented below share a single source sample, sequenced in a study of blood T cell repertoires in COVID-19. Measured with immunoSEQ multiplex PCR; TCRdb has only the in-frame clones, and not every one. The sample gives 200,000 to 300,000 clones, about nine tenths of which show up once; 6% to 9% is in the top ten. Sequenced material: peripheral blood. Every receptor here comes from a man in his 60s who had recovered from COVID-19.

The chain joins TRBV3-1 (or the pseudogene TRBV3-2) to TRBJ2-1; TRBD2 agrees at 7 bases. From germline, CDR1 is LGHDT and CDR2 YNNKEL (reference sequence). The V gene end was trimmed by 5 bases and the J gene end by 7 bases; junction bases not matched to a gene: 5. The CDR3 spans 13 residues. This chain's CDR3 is CASSKSGVNEQFF. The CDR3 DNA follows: TGTGCCAGCAGCAAAAGCGGGGTTAATGAGCAGTTCTTC.

The CDR3 DNA is TGTGCCAGCAGTGACCCCCACGGCGGGGGGGTTAATCAGCCCCAGCATTTT. Its translation: CASSDPHGGGVNQPQHF. The chain has TRBV6-4 and TRBJ1-5; weak D call: TRBD1 (5 bases). The CDR3 covers 17 residues. The germline gives CDR1 MRHNA, CDR2 SNTAGT. Between the trimmed V and J ends, which lost 2 bases and 4 bases, there was a span of 18 bases.

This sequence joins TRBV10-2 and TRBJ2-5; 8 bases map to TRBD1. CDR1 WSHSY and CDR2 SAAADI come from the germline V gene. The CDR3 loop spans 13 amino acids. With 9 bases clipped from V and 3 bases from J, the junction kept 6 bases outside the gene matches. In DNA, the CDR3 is TGCGCCAGTGGACAGGGCGTCGAAGAGACCCAGTACTTC. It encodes CASGQGVEETQYF.

The DNA of the CDR3 is TGTGCCAGCAGAGTACAGGGCAATGAGCAGTTCTTC. Its protein is CASRVQGNEQFF. The V call is TRBV2, the J call TRBJ2-1; TRBD1 might be the D (6 bases). From germline, CDR1 is SNHLY and CDR2 FYNNEI. This CDR3 comprises 12 residues. The V and J ends lost 6 bases and 6 bases respectively, with 9 bases between them.

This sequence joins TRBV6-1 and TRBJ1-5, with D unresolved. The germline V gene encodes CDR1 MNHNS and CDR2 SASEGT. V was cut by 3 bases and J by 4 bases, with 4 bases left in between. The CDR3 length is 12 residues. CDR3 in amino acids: CASSDRNQPQHF. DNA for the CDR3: TGTGCCAGCAGTGACAGGAATCAGCCCCAGCATTTT.

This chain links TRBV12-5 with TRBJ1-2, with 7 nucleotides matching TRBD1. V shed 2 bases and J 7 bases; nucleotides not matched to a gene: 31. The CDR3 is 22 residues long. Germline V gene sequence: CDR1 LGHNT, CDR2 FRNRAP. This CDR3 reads CASGLSSFLMGGQTLLGCGYTF. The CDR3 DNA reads TGTGCTAGTGGTTTGTCCTCCTTTCTCATGGGGGGACAGACCCTATTGGGGTGTGGCTACACCTTC.

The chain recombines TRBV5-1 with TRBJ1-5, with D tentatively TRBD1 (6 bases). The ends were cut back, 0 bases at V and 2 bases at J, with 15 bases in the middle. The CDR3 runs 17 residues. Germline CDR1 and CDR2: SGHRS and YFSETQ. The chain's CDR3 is CASSLAPLQGGNQPQHF. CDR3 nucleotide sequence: TGCGCCAGCAGCTTGGCCCCGTTACAGGGAGGCAATCAGCCCCAGCATTTT.